The present T cell receptor beta chain was sequenced within a study of OX40 agonist ivuxolimab in advanced cancers. The CDR3 totals 14 residues. Germline V gene data show CDR1 as SEHNR and CDR2 as FQNEAQ (reference sequence). V was clipped by 3 bases and J by 4 bases, with 12 bases between them. Measured with immunoSEQ multiplex PCR; TCRdb has only the in-frame clones, and not every one. The table shows around 76,000 clones, with around 86% occurring only once. This chain connects TRBV7-9 to TRBJ2-5; D perhaps matches TRBD2 (6 bases). Specimen: CD4+ or CD8+ T cells sorted from blood, collected in a trial of the OX40 agonist ivuxolimab. The TCR was taken from an adult with an advanced solid tumor such as melanoma, head and neck, liver or kidney cancer. The CDR3 is CASSFLGGGETQYF. CDR3 DNA: TGTGCCAGCAGCTTCCTCGGGGGTGGAGAGACCCAGTACTTC.